The T cell receptor (beta chain) described here comes from a study of blood T cell repertoires in COVID-19. The overall study: Samples of COVID-19 (acute and convalescent) were obtained from the United States, Italy and Spain.

Original handling: Estimation of nucleated cell counts was performed using reference gene primer amplification. The method was immunoSEQ multiplex PCR; TCRdb's version includes in-frame clones alone and lacks a portion of them. V, J and clone size reflect that table, while D and trimming were determined from the DNA. The profile shows about 300,000 clones, approximately 90% of them singletons. The CDR3 is made up of 17 amino acids. The germline V gene has CDR1 SGHRS and CDR2 YFSETQ. J gave up 4 bases and V 2 bases, and 7 bases lay outside the gene matches. Sequences were obtained from peripheral blood. This sequence originates from a woman between 25 and 40 years old who had recovered from COVID-19. The chain is built from TRBV5-1 and TRBJ2-1; 12 bases align to TRBD2. In nucleotides, the CDR3 is TGCGCCAGCAGCTTTGGACTAGCGGGGAAATTTTACAATGAGCAGTTCTTC. This gives the protein CASSFGLAGKFYNEQFF.